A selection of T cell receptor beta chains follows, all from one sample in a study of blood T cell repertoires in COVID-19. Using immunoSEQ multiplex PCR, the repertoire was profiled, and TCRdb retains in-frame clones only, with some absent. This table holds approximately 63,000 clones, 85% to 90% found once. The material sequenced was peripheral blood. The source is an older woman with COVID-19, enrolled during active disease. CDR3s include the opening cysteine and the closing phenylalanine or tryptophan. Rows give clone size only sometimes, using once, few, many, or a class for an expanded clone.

cdr3_aa: CASSLMAGAAYEQYF
v_call: TRBV5-1
clone_size: -
j_call: TRBJ2-7

cdr3_aa: CASRGTVVSEQYF
v_call: TRBV28
clone_size: -
j_call: TRBJ2-7

cdr3_aa: CASSGGVDTIYF
v_call: TRBV7-9
clone_size: -
j_call: TRBJ1-3

cdr3_aa: CASALQGEAFF
v_call: TRBV12-3/TRBV12-4
clone_size: -
j_call: TRBJ1-1

cdr3_aa: CASSLVRGGETQYF
v_call: TRBV5-6
clone_size: -
j_call: TRBJ2-5

cdr3_aa: CASNAATYYGYTF
v_call: TRBV19
clone_size: once
j_call: TRBJ1-2

cdr3_aa: CAWSVYYEQYF
v_call: TRBV30
clone_size: -
j_call: TRBJ2-7

cdr3_aa: CASSPAWALSGNTIYF
v_call: TRBV27
clone_size: -
j_call: TRBJ1-3

cdr3_aa: CASRPKTSGNTQFF
v_call: TRBV6-5
clone_size: -
j_call: TRBJ2-1

cdr3_aa: CASGGLPGSNQPQHF
v_call: TRBV6-5
clone_size: -
j_call: TRBJ1-5

cdr3_aa: CASSQAHRVEGELFF
v_call: TRBV4-3
clone_size: -
j_call: TRBJ2-2

cdr3_aa: CASSYSLGGTYNEQFF
v_call: TRBV6-2/TRBV6-3
clone_size: -
j_call: TRBJ2-1

cdr3_aa: CSVQAEQFF
v_call: TRBV20-1
clone_size: -
j_call: TRBJ2-1

cdr3_aa: CASSLGTVLGNQPQHF
v_call: TRBV5-6
clone_size: -
j_call: TRBJ1-5

cdr3_aa: CASSNTGVRELFF
v_call: TRBV19
clone_size: -
j_call: TRBJ2-2

cdr3_aa: CASRVDARGAEAFF
v_call: TRBV9
clone_size: -
j_call: TRBJ1-1

cdr3_aa: CASSLAQQGEVCNQPQHF
v_call: TRBV7-4
clone_size: -
j_call: TRBJ1-5

cdr3_aa: CASSHGRLDGELFF
v_call: TRBV19
clone_size: -
j_call: TRBJ2-2

cdr3_aa: CASSQATSGTEQFF
v_call: TRBV3-1/TRBV3-2
clone_size: -
j_call: TRBJ2-1

cdr3_aa: CASSLATAGGGQPQHF
v_call: TRBV7-9
clone_size: -
j_call: TRBJ1-5

cdr3_aa: CAIRETGEAGELFF
v_call: TRBV10-3
clone_size: -
j_call: TRBJ2-2

cdr3_aa: CASSQKWASGSYEQYF
v_call: TRBV4-3
clone_size: -
j_call: TRBJ2-7

cdr3_aa: CASSLRVPTPYGYTF
v_call: TRBV28
clone_size: -
j_call: TRBJ1-2

cdr3_aa: CASSVVSKRSNTGELFF
v_call: TRBV9
clone_size: -
j_call: TRBJ2-2

cdr3_aa: CASSEGRYGYEQYF
v_call: TRBV2
clone_size: -
j_call: TRBJ2-7

cdr3_aa: CASSQVGGRDSSYNEQFF
v_call: TRBV4-1
clone_size: -
j_call: TRBJ2-1

cdr3_aa: CAWLGSYNEQFF
v_call: TRBV30
clone_size: -
j_call: TRBJ2-1

cdr3_aa: CASSQAPKGLRSYEQYF
v_call: TRBV14
clone_size: few
j_call: TRBJ2-7

cdr3_aa: CAWSVQTGSREQYF
v_call: TRBV30
clone_size: -
j_call: TRBJ2-7

cdr3_aa: CASSLRTSGGTYEQYF
v_call: TRBV11-3
clone_size: -
j_call: TRBJ2-7

cdr3_aa: CASRGRGSYGYTF
v_call: TRBV5-6
clone_size: -
j_call: TRBJ1-2

cdr3_aa: CASRPLHFGYYEQYF
v_call: TRBV4-1
clone_size: -
j_call: TRBJ2-7

cdr3_aa: CASSYSLAGGFPDTQYF
v_call: TRBV6-2/TRBV6-3
clone_size: -
j_call: TRBJ2-3

cdr3_aa: CASSGQGAMDTIYF
v_call: TRBV25-1
clone_size: -
j_call: TRBJ1-3

cdr3_aa: CATLRDRSNQPQHF
v_call: TRBV10-3
clone_size: -
j_call: TRBJ1-5

cdr3_aa: CASSTTSGKLFF
v_call: TRBV19
clone_size: -
j_call: TRBJ2-1

cdr3_aa: CASSVRGRNTEAFF
v_call: TRBV9
clone_size: -
j_call: TRBJ1-1

cdr3_aa: CASGGGPDSNQPQHF
v_call: TRBV10-1
clone_size: -
j_call: TRBJ1-5

cdr3_aa: CASSPLTGGATQYF
v_call: TRBV5-4
clone_size: -
j_call: TRBJ2-3

cdr3_aa: CASSQGAASSYEQYF
v_call: TRBV4-3
clone_size: -
j_call: TRBJ2-7

cdr3_aa: CATSPGQGVPPLHF
v_call: TRBV24-1
clone_size: few
j_call: TRBJ1-6

cdr3_aa: CASSQGGGASYNQPQHF
v_call: TRBV9
clone_size: -
j_call: TRBJ1-5

cdr3_aa: CASSLTSGTYNEQFF
v_call: TRBV9
clone_size: -
j_call: TRBJ2-1

cdr3_aa: CASSQSGTSGSLPATQYF
v_call: TRBV4-1
clone_size: -
j_call: TRBJ2-3

cdr3_aa: CAISPGQVNQPQHF
v_call: TRBV10-3
clone_size: -
j_call: TRBJ1-5